One sample yielded the 16 T cell receptor beta chains listed below, sequenced in a study of Ad26.COV2.S vaccination and SARS-CoV-2 variants. Sequencing was performed with immunoSEQ multiplex PCR; in TCRdb, only in-frame clones are kept and a portion is missing. This table has 300,000 to 400,000 clones, under 90% appearing once. Treatment defined: roughly 19 received Ad26.COV2.S at low or high dose, single or two shots; several received placebo; per-sample allocation not given. Specimen acquisition occurred on day 63 following the initial vaccine or placebo injection. The starting material was peripheral blood, obtained in a trial of Ad26.COV2.S vaccine versus placebo. Receptor source: a person aged 18-65 years who received the Ad26.COV2.S COVID-19 vaccine or a placebo.

The chain uses TRBV7-2 and TRBJ1-6; a possible D gene is TRBD1 (6 bases). With 5 bases removed from V and 9 bases from J, the gap between germline ends came to 11 bases. Per the germline V gene, CDR1 is SGHTA and CDR2 is FQGNSA. The CDR3 runs to 13 residues. The CDR3 DNA sequence: TGTGCCAGCAGCCTGAACAGGGCTTCACCCCTCCACTTT. Translating gives CASSLNRASPLHF.

The chain recombines TRBV11-2 with TRBJ1-1; D gene uncertain. Trimming cost V 3 bases and J 7 bases, with 15 bases left between them. CDR3 size: 14 residues. Germline V gene sequence: CDR1 SGHAT, CDR2 FQNNGV. CDR3 sequence (DNA): TGTGCCAGCAGCTTGACTGGCAAAACCTATGAAGCTTTCTTT. Residues: CASSLTGKTYEAFF. Drawing the rest from reference TRBV11-2 and TRBJ1-1, the complete variable domain is EAGVAQSPRYKIIEKRQSVAFWCNPISGHATLYWYQQILGQGPKLLIQFQNNGVVDDSQLPKDRFSAERLKGVDSTLKIQPAKLEDSAVYLCASSLTGKTYEAFFGQGTRLTVV.

V usage is TRBV9 and J usage is TRBJ2-3; the D gene is possibly TRBD1 (6 bases). Trimming cost V 4 bases and J 2 bases, with 17 bases left between them. The CDR3 has 16 residues. The germline V gene encodes CDR1 SGDLS and CDR2 YYNGEE. CDR3 nucleotide sequence: TGTGCCAGCAGCTTCCGGGACACACTCTACACAGATACGCAGTATTTT. As protein: CASSFRDTLYTDTQYF.

This clone came up once. The chain recombines TRBV7-9 with TRBJ2-2; 8 positions agree with TRBD1. J gave up 6 bases and V 2 bases, and 2 bases lay outside the gene matches. The CDR3 has 14 residues. Germline V gene data show CDR1 as SEHNR and CDR2 as FQNEAQ (reference sequence). CDR3 bases: TGTGCCAGCAGCTTACAGGGGGCGGCCGGGGAGCTGTTTTTT. Its protein product is CASSLQGAAGELFF.

The chain couples TRBV2 to TRBJ2-2, with TRBD2 identical over 7 bases. The germline CDR1 and CDR2 sequences are SNHLY and FYNNEI. The ends lost 8 bases at V and 7 bases at J; junction bases unmatched: 16. This CDR3 region has 16 residues. DNA of the CDR3: TGTGCCAGCGGGAGGGTGGGGGTGCTTGAAATCGGGGAGCTGTTTTTT. This gives the protein CASGRVGVLEIGELFF.

As regards this clone: Germline and junction disagree at one end, which may indicate a read error. The chain employs TRBV4-1 and TRBJ2-5; D may correspond to TRBD1 or TRBD2 (5 bases each). This CDR3 is 11 amino acids long. Germline loops: CDR1 MGHRA, CDR2 YSYEKL. The CDR3 loop is CASSQPGPKNF. The CDR3, as DNA: TGCGCCAGCAGCCAACCGGGACCGAAAAACTTC.

The rearrangement joins TRBV5-1 to TRBJ2-7; D gene ambiguous. Trimming removed 5 bases at V and 3 bases at J, with 18 bases between. Germline CDR1 and CDR2: SGHRS and YFSETQ. The CDR3 has 15 residues. The CDR3 protein is CASRPLRALLYEQYV. The CDR3 DNA reads as TGCGCCAGCAGGCCGCTTAGGGCCCTACTCTACGAGCAGTACGTC.

The CDR3 sequence: CASSWNSNQPQHF. The CDR3 region has the DNA TGTGCCAGCAGTTGGAATAGCAATCAGCCCCAGCATTTT. The V and J genes are TRBV27 and TRBJ1-5; D gene uncertain. CDR3 length equals 13 residues. From germline, CDR1 is MNHEY and CDR2 SMNVEV (reference sequence). Trimming left V 4 bases short and J 0 bases short, with 4 bases between.

The J gene is TRBJ1-5, the V gene TRBV19; D not certain. There are 13 residues in the CDR3. V lost 5 bases and J lost 3, with 8 bases in between. Germline CDR1 is LNHDA and CDR2 is SQIVND (reference sequence). The CDR3 nucleotides are TGTGCCAGTAGTCCGGGGTACAATCAGCCCCAGCATTTT. This gives the protein CASSPGYNQPQHF.

This clone showed up just once. The chain carries TRBV3-1 (or the pseudogene TRBV3-2) and TRBJ1-6; D gene unclear. CDR3 length equals 13 residues. Looked up from germline, CDR1 is LGHDT and CDR2 is YNNKEL (reference sequence). Trimming removed 1 base at V and 10 bases at J, with 8 bases between. The DNA for the CDR3 is TGTGCCAGCAGCCAAGGCTTGGAGTCACCCCTCCACTTT. It yields the protein CASSQGLESPLHF.

The chain is built from TRBV5-1 and TRBJ1-4, with no clear D. This CDR3 is built from 16 residues. V was shortened by 2 bases and J by 7 bases, with 18 bases between the two germline ends. Germline assignment: CDR1 SGHRS and CDR2 YFSETQ. In DNA form, the CDR3 reads TGCGCCAGCAGCTTCGGGTCACGGTCCTCGGGTGAAAAACTGTTTTTT. This encodes CASSFGSRSSGEKLFF.

The gene calls are TRBV6-5 and TRBJ1-2; 7 positions agree with TRBD1. Trimming at V came to 6 bases and at J to 4 bases, leaving 8 bases not matched to a gene. Germline-derived CDR1 and CDR2 are MNHEY and SVGAGI. CDR3 length equals 14 residues. The CDR3 coding sequence is TGTGCCAGCAGCCCCGGACAGGCGACCTATGGCTACACCTTC. Translating gives CASSPGQATYGYTF.

In this sample, this clone turned up once. The rearrangement links TRBV9 to TRBJ1-2; D call uncertain. V was pared by 0 bases and J by 0 bases, with 6 bases between. There are 14 residues in the CDR3. The germline CDR1 and CDR2 sequences are SGDLS and YYNGEE. CDR3 protein: CASSVAKANYGYTF. CDR3 coding DNA: TGTGCCAGCAGCGTAGCAAAAGCTAACTATGGCTACACCTTC. Supplemented by reference TRBV9 and TRBJ1-2, the full variable domain reads DSGVTQTPKHLITATGQRVTLRCSPRSGDLSVYWYQQSLDQGLQFLIQYYNGEERAKGNILERFSAQQFPDLHSELNLSSLELGDSALYFCASSVAKANYGYTFGSGTRLTVV.

The table lists this clone with a few counts. V gene TRBV28 combines with J gene TRBJ1-6; D unresolved. The V and J ends lost 4 bases and 9 bases respectively, with 13 bases between them. Germline lookup yields CDR1 MDHEN and CDR2 SYDVKM. The CDR3 has 14 amino acids. CDR3 nucleotide sequence: TGTGCCAGCAGTTGGGAGCCTGGAGGTTCACCCCTCCACTTT. Translating gives CASSWEPGGSPLHF.

V usage is TRBV12-3 or TRBV12-4 and J usage is TRBJ1-6; D ambiguous. The length of the CDR3 is 13 residues. Trimming removed 2 bases from V and 8 bases from J, with 7 bases in between. The CDR3 region has the DNA TGTGCCAGCAGTTTACGGACCGATTCACCCCTCCACTTT. It specifies CASSLRTDSPLHF.

The rearrangement joins TRBV15 to TRBJ2-5; no clear D. Germline CDR1 is LNHNV and CDR2 is YYDKDF (reference sequence). CDR3 length equals 14 residues. The V and J ends lost 0 bases and 2 bases respectively, with 7 bases between them. The CDR3 is CATSRDRIQETQYF. The DNA for the CDR3 is TGTGCCACCAGCAGAGATAGGATACAAGAGACCCAGTACTTC. Filled out from reference TRBV15 and TRBJ2-5, the complete variable domain reads DAMVIQNPRYQVTQFGKPVTLSCSQTLNHNVMYWYQQKSSQAPKLLFHYYDKDFNNEADTPDNFQSRRPNTSFCFLDIRSPGLGDTAMYLCATSRDRIQETQYFGPGTRLLVL.